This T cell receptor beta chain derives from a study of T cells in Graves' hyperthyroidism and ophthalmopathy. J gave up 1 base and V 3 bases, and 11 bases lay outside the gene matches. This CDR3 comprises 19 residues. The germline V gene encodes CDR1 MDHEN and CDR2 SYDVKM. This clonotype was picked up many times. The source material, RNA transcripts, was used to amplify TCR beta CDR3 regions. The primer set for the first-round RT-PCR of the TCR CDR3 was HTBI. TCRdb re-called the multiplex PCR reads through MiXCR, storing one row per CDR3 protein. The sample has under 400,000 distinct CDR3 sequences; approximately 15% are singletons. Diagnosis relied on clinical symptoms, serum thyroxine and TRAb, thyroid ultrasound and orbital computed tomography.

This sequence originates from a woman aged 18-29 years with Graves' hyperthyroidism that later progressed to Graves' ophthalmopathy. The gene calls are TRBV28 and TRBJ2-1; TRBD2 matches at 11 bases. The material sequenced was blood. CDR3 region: CASSFGGLAETISYNEQFF. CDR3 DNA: TGTGCCAGCAGTTTCGGGGGACTAGCGGAGACCATATCCTACAATGAGCAGTTCTTC. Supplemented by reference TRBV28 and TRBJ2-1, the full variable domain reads DVKVTQSSRYLVKRTGEKVFLECVQDMDHENMFWYRQDPGLGLRLIYFSYDVKMKEKGDIPEGYSVSREKKERFSLILESASTNQTSMYLCASSFGGLAETISYNEQFFGPGTRLTVL.